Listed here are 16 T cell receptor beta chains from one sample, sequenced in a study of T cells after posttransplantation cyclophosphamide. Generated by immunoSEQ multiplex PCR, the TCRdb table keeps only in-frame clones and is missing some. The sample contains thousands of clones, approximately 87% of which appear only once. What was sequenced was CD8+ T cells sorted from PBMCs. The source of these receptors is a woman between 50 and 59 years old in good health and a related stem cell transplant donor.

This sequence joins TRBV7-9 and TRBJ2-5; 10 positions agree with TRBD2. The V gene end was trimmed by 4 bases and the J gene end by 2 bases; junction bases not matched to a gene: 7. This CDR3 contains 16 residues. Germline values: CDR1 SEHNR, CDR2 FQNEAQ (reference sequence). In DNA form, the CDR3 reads TGTGCCAGCAGCTGGACTAGCGGATTGATTCAAGAGACCCAGTACTTC. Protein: CASSWTSGLIQETQYF. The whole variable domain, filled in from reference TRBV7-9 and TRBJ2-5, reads DTGVSQNPRHKITKRGQNVTFRCDPISEHNRLYWYRQTLGQGPEFLTYFQNEAQLEKSRLLSDRFSAERPKGSFSTLEIQRTEQGDSAMYLCASSWTSGLIQETQYFGPGTRLLVL.

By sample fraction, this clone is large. The CDR3 coding sequence is TGTGCCAGCAGCTTTTACTCCTACGAGCAGTACTTC. Translated: CASSFYSYEQYF. The chain links TRBV11-2 to TRBJ2-7, with D unresolved. The CDR3 sequence is 12 residues long. The germline gives CDR1 SGHAT, CDR2 FQNNGV. Between the trimmed V and J ends, which lost 3 bases and 0 bases, there was a span of 3 bases.

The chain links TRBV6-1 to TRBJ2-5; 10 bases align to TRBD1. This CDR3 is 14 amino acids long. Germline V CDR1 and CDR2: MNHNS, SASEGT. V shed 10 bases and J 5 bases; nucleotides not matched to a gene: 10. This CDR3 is CATGQGIAVETQYF. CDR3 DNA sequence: TGTGCCACGGGACAGGGGATCGCTGTTGAGACCCAGTACTTC.

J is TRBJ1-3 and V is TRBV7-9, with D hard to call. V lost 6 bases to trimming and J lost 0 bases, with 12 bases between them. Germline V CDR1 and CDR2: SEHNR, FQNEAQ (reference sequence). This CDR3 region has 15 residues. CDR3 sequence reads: CASSPTGSSGNTIYF. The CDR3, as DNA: TGTGCCAGCAGTCCCACCGGGAGCTCTGGAAACACCATATATTTT.

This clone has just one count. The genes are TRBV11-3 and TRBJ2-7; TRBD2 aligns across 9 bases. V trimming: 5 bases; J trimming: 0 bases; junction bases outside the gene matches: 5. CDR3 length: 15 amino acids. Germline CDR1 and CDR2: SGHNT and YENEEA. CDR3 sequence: CASSVAGESSYEQYF. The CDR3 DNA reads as TGTGCCAGCAGCGTAGCGGGGGAGAGCTCCTACGAGCAGTACTTC.

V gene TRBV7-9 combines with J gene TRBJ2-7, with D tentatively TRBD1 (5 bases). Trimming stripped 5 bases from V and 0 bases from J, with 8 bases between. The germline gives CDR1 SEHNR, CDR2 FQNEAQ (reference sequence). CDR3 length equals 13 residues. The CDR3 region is CASSHRLSYEQYF. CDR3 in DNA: TGTGCCAGCAGCCACAGGCTCTCCTACGAGCAGTACTTC.

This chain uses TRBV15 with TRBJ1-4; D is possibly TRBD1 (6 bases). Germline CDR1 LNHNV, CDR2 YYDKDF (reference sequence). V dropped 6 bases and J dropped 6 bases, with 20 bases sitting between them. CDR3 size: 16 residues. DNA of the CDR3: TGTGCCACCAGTCGATTTGTGGGGGGGCTAGATGAAAAACTGTTTTTT. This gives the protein CATSRFVGGLDEKLFF.

In DNA form, the CDR3 reads TGTGCCAGCAGTTACGGGGCCCCCTACGAGCAGTACTTC. It specifies CASSYGAPYEQYF. V usage is TRBV6-5 and J usage is TRBJ2-7; a weak D match, TRBD1 (5 bases). Germline V gives CDR1 MNHEY, CDR2 SVGAGI. The CDR3 length is 13 residues. The germline V and J ends were trimmed by 2 bases and 2 bases, with 7 bases remaining between them.

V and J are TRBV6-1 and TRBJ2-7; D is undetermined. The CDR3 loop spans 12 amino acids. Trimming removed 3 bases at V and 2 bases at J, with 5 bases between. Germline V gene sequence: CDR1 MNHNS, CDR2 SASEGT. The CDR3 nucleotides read TGTGCCAGCAGTGAGAGCCCCTACGAGCAGTACTTC. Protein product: CASSESPYEQYF.

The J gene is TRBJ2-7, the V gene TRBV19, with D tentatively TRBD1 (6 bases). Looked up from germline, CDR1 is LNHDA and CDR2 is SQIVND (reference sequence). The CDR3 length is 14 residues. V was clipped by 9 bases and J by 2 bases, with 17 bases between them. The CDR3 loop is CASNEQGLTYEQYF. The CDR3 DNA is TGTGCCAGCAATGAACAGGGTTTAACCTACGAGCAGTACTTC.

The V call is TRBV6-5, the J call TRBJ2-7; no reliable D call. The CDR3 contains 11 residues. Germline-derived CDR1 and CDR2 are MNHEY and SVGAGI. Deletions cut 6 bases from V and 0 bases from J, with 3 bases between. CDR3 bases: TGTGCCAGCAGGGCCTCCTACGAGCAGTACTTC. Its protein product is CASRASYEQYF.

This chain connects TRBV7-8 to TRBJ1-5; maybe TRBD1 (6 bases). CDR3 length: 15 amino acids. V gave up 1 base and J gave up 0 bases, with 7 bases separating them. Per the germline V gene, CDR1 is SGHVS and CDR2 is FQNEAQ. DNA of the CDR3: TGTGCCAGCAGCTTAGTGGACAGTAGCAATCAGCCCCAGCATTTT. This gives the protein CASSLVDSSNQPQHF.

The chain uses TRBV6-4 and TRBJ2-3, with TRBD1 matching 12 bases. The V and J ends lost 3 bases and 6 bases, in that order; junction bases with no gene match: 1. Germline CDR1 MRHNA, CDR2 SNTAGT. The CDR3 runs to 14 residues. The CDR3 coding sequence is TGTGCCAGCAGTGAAGGGACAGGGGGCGATACGCAGTATTTT. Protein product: CASSEGTGGDTQYF.

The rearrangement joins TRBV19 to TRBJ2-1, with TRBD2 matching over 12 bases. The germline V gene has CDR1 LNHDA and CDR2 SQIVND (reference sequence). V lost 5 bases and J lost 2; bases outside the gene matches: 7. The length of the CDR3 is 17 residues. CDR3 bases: TGTGCCAGTAGTCCACGGACTAGCGGGATGACCTACAATGAGCAGTTCTTC. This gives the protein CASSPRTSGMTYNEQFF.

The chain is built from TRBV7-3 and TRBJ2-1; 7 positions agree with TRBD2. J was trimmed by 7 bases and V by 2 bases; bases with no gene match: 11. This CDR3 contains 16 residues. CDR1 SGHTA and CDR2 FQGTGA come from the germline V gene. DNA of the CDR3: TGTGCCAGCAGCTTATATTGGACGGGGGGAAGGAATGAGCAGTTCTTC. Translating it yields CASSLYWTGGRNEQFF.

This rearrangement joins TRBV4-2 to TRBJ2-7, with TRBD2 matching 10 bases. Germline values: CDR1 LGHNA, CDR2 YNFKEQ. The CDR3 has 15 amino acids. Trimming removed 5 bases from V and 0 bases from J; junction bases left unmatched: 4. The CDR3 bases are TGTGCCAGCAGCACTCCTAGCGGGAGCTCCTACGAGCAGTACTTC. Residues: CASSTPSGSSYEQYF.